This TCR beta chain emerged from a study of OX40 agonist ivuxolimab in advanced cancers. Overall study: Therapy given before enrollment (anti-PD-1, anti-PD-L1 or anti-CTLA-4) was allowed, and 35% to 45% had some. Whole-study results and caveats: On average, a greater number of expanded clones characterised CD8+ T cells relative to CD4+. Dosing at 0.1 to 3.0 mg/kg was accompanied by clonal expansion of CD4+ and CD8+ blood T cells by week 6.

Patients with a history of autoimmune disease or on systemic immunosuppression were excluded. TCRdb's table, derived via immunoSEQ multiplex PCR, lists solely in-frame clones and lacks some. The table has 80,000 or so clones, 87% seen once; the top ten hold under 0.35%. About this clone itself: No antigen is known for it.

V was cut by 4 bases and J by 6 bases, with 15 bases left in between. The germline V gene encodes CDR1 PRHDT and CDR2 FYEKMQ (reference sequence). The CDR3 length is 15 residues. The rearrangement links TRBV13 to TRBJ1-4; a possible D gene is TRBD1 (6 bases). The TCR was taken from an adult with an advanced solid tumor such as melanoma, head and neck, liver or kidney cancer. Source: CD4+ or CD8+ T cells sorted from blood, taken in a trial of the OX40 agonist ivuxolimab. Written as DNA, the CDR3 is TGTGCCAGCAGCTCGTTCGGGGCAGGGGATGAAAAACTGTTTTTT. Translated, it gives CASSSFGAGDEKLFF.